The TCR beta chain under discussion was sequenced for a study of blood T cell repertoires in COVID-19. Cohort assignment relied on participant-reported clinical history. The method was immunoSEQ multiplex PCR; TCRdb's version includes in-frame clones alone and lacks a portion of them. Among 130,000 or so clones listed, roughly 86% were seen once. CDR1 is ENHRY, CDR2 SYGVKD, per germline. This CDR3 region has 15 residues. V lost 6 bases to trimming and J lost 2 bases, with 16 bases between them. The specimen sequenced was PBMCs or T cells enriched from blood (not recorded which). The clonotype was recovered from a woman aged 50 to 65 with acute COVID-19. The J gene is TRBJ2-5, the V gene TRBV10-3; a weak D match, TRBD2 (6 bases). This chain's CDR3 is CAIRAGSGAQETQYF. Here the CDR3 DNA reads TGTGCCATCAGGGCGGGGTCTGGCGCGCAAGAGACCCAGTACTTC.